A single TCR beta chain is shown here with its context. This specimen belongs to a study of blood T cell repertoires in COVID-19. As for the study in general: Samples representing acute and convalescent COVID-19 were sourced from the United States, Italy and Spain. Sample material is recorded as cDNA or gDNA derived from T cells, B-cell-depleted T cells, or PBMCs.

CDR1 LGHDT and CDR2 YNNKEL come from the germline V gene (reference sequence). CDR3 size: 16 residues. Trimming removed 1 base at V and 7 bases at J, with 16 bases between. Per the study methods: Amplifying reference gene primers gave estimates of nucleated cell counts. TCRdb keeps only in-frame clones here, not all; method: immunoSEQ multiplex PCR. V and J calls and clone size are as listed in that table; D and trimming were resolved from the DNA. In the table there are 150,000 to 200,000 clones, 78% of which are singletons. The clonotype originates from an elderly woman with acute or convalescent COVID-19. The source material was peripheral blood. This chain joins TRBV3-1 (or the pseudogene TRBV3-2) and TRBJ1-4, with a weak D call TRBD1 (6 bases). The CDR3 region is CASSQAPPGVGEKLFF. The CDR3 nucleotides read TGTGCCAGCAGCCAAGCGCCGCCAGGGGTGGGTGAAAAACTGTTTTTT.